These 23 T cell receptor beta chains share one sample of origin, sequenced in a study of shared clonotypes between healthy human individuals. Sequencing was performed with immunoSEQ multiplex PCR; in TCRdb, only in-frame clones are kept and a portion is missing. The repertoire includes about half a million clones, 70% to 85% of them detected once, and about 12% sits in the top ten. Sequencing was carried out using PBMCs. These receptors originate from a woman aged 40-49 years in good health. Some clones in this sample may be carry-over from other donors' samples.

The gene calls are TRBV29-1 and TRBJ2-1; TRBD2 agrees at 10 bases. The germline V gene has CDR1 SQVTM and CDR2 ANQGSEA. V gave up 4 bases and J gave up 6 bases; unmatched junction bases: 6. This CDR3 is built from 14 residues. In nucleotides, the CDR3 is TGCAGCGTTGTACCTAGCGGGAGTAGCAATGAGCAGTTCTTC. This gives the protein CSVVPSGSSNEQFF.

This clone was found many times. The V call is TRBV7-9, the J call TRBJ2-7; TRBD1 matches 10 bases. The J segment lost 7 bases and the V segment lost 1 base, leaving 10 bases of the junction unmatched. Germline V gives CDR1 SEHNR, CDR2 FQNEAQ (reference sequence). This CDR3 region has 16 residues. The CDR3 region has the DNA TGTGCCAGCAGCTTAGTGGGTCCGGGACAGGGGCTGGAGCAGTACTTC. The encoded protein is CASSLVGPGQGLEQYF.

The sample holds one count of this clone. The chain carries TRBV27 and TRBJ2-5, with a possible D match to TRBD2 (6 bases). Near its end, the DNA agrees better with TRBJ2-7, so the J call may be wrong. Germline values: CDR1 MNHEY, CDR2 SMNVEV (reference sequence). This CDR3 spans 14 amino acids. The CDR3 protein is CASSLAGLFYEQYF. In DNA form, the CDR3 reads TGTGCCAGCAGTTTGGCGGGACTCTTTTACGAGCAGTACTTC.

The V and J genes are TRBV5-5 and TRBJ2-5, with D possibly TRBD2 on 5 matching bases. V was shortened by 4 bases and J by 2 bases, with 12 bases between the two germline ends. This CDR3 has 14 residues. Germline V lookup: CDR1 SGHKS, CDR2 YYEKEE (reference sequence). CDR3 protein: CASSPVGDQETQYF. Here the CDR3 DNA reads TGTGCCAGCAGCCCCGTCGGGGATCAAGAGACCCAGTACTTC.

CDR3 nucleotide sequence: TGTGCCAGCAGTTCCGGGACCCTCACCGGGGAGCTGTTTTTT. This encodes CASSSGTLTGELFF. The rearrangement joins TRBV7-9 to TRBJ2-2, with D perhaps given as TRBD1 or TRBD2 (5 bases each). The germline V gene encodes CDR1 SEHNR and CDR2 FQNEAQ (reference sequence). This CDR3 is 14 amino acids long. The ends were cut back, 6 bases at V and 4 bases at J, with 12 bases in the middle.

CDR3 protein: CATGLAGGLSYNEQFF. The CDR3 region has the DNA TGTGCCACGGGACTAGCGGGAGGTCTATCCTACAATGAGCAGTTCTTC. V and J are TRBV10-3 and TRBJ2-1, with TRBD2 identical over 15 bases. The V and J ends lost 10 bases and 1 base, in that order; junction bases with no gene match: 5. Germline V CDR1 and CDR2: ENHRY, SYGVKD. This CDR3 comprises 16 residues.

This chain joins TRBV6-1 and TRBJ2-7, with TRBD2 as a possible D gene (6 bases). This CDR3 region has 14 residues. Germline V lookup: CDR1 MNHNS, CDR2 SASEGT. Trimming shortened V by 3 bases and J by 3 bases, and 12 bases separated the two germline ends. Here the CDR3 reads CASSDNLANYEQYF. The CDR3 DNA sequence: TGTGCCAGCAGTGACAACCTAGCGAACTACGAGCAGTACTTC.

This chain joins TRBV9 and TRBJ2-5; 13 nucleotides align to TRBD2. Germline V gene sequence: CDR1 SGDLS, CDR2 YYNGEE. CDR3 length: 15 amino acids. The J segment lost 7 bases and the V segment lost 4 bases, leaving 7 bases of the junction unmatched. The CDR3 spells CASSSGLAGAVTQYF. The CDR3 nucleotides are TGTGCCAGCAGCTCAGGACTAGCGGGAGCGGTGACCCAGTACTTC.

Here the CDR3 DNA reads TGTGCCAGCAGCCAACTAAGCGGGAGGACCGCAGATACGCAGTATTTT. This codes for CASSQLSGRTADTQYF. V gene TRBV4-2 combines with J gene TRBJ2-3; TRBD2 agrees at 9 bases. Looked up from germline, CDR1 is LGHNA and CDR2 is YNFKEQ. CDR3 length equals 16 residues. V shed 2 bases, J shed 4 bases, and the junction held 7 bases outside the gene matches.

This clone has only one observation. The gene calls are TRBV5-5 and TRBJ2-1, with D uncertain. V lost 0 bases to trimming and J lost 2 bases, with 6 bases between them. The germline CDR1 and CDR2 sequences are SGHKS and YYEKEE (reference sequence). This CDR3 is built from 14 residues. The CDR3 is CASSLEVTYNEQFF. DNA of the CDR3: TGTGCCAGCAGCTTGGAAGTCACCTACAATGAGCAGTTCTTC.

As to this clone: Sequence at one end of the junction differs from germline and may be a read error. The chain joins TRBV11-2 to TRBJ2-2, with 7 bases aligning to TRBD2. Per germline, CDR1 SGHAT and CDR2 FQNNGV. The CDR3 covers 17 residues. The chain's CDR3 is CASSLAQAGRRTGELSF. The CDR3 bases are TGTGCCAGCAGCTTAGCCCAAGCGGGGAGACGCACCGGGGAGCTGTCTTTT.

As concerns this clone: This could be a read error, since a much larger clone is one nucleotide away. The chain recombines TRBV2 with TRBJ2-1, with 13 bases identical to TRBD2. The V and J ends lost 4 bases and 8 bases, in that order; junction bases with no gene match: 5. Germline CDR1 SNHLY, CDR2 FYNNEI. The CDR3 length is 15 residues. This CDR3 reads CASSGTSGSGDEQFF. The CDR3 DNA sequence: TGTGCCAGCAGTGGGACTAGCGGGAGTGGGGATGAGCAGTTCTTC.

The chain has TRBV2 and TRBJ2-1, with 10 bases identical to TRBD1. V dropped 3 bases and J dropped 4; count of bases not matched to a gene: 3. This CDR3 region has 15 residues. The germline V gene encodes CDR1 SNHLY and CDR2 FYNNEI. The CDR3 is CASSDGQGGYNEQFF. CDR3 nucleotides: TGTGCCAGCAGTGATGGACAGGGGGGTTACAATGAGCAGTTCTTC.

The V and J genes are TRBV20-1 and TRBJ2-5; D not resolved. The CDR3 is 11 amino acids. Per germline, CDR1 DFQATT and CDR2 SNEGSKA (reference sequence). Trimming took 3 bases from V and 5 from J, leaving 7 bases between them. The CDR3 here is CSARVSETQYF. The CDR3 DNA reads TGCAGTGCTAGGGTCTCCGAGACCCAGTACTTC.

J is TRBJ2-1 and V is TRBV11-2; 8 bases agree with TRBD2. The CDR3 covers 17 residues. J gave up 5 bases and V 5 bases, and 14 bases lay outside the gene matches. The germline gives CDR1 SGHAT, CDR2 FQNNGV. CDR3 nucleotide sequence: TGTGCCAGCAGCCCCGGGAGGGGCGGGAGGCGGGACAATGAGCAGTTCTTC. Its translation is CASSPGRGGRRDNEQFF.

V gene TRBV18 combines with J gene TRBJ2-1, with D tentatively TRBD1 or TRBD2 (5 bases each). The V and J ends lost 5 bases and 9 bases respectively, with 11 bases between them. The CDR3 consists of 12 residues. Per germline, CDR1 KGHSH and CDR2 LQKENI. The CDR3 region is CASSKGSSEQFF. In DNA form, the CDR3 reads TGTGCCAGCTCAAAGGGGAGTAGTGAGCAGTTCTTC.

The V gene is TRBV10-2, the J gene TRBJ2-5; no clear D. Germline V gene data show CDR1 as WSHSY and CDR2 as SAAADI. The V gene lost 0 bases and the J gene lost 5 bases, with 1 base spanning the gap. The CDR3 extends over 11 amino acids. The CDR3 DNA reads TGCGCCAGCAGTGAGTCGGAGACCCAGTACTTC. It yields the protein CASSESETQYF.

Only one count was recorded for this clone. The V and J genes are TRBV4-3 and TRBJ2-5, with D uncertain. CDR1 is LGHNA, CDR2 YSLEER, per germline. V lost 0 bases and J lost 2, with 10 bases in between. This CDR3 has 15 residues. CDR3 DNA sequence: TGCGCCAGCAGCCAAGATTGGCACCGACAAGAGACCCAGTACTTC. Its translation is CASSQDWHRQETQYF.

The chain is built from TRBV29-1 and TRBJ2-5; possibly TRBD1 for D (6 bases). From germline, CDR1 is SQVTM and CDR2 ANQGSEA. Trimming removed 3 bases at V and 5 bases at J, with 19 bases between. There are 15 residues in the CDR3. This CDR3 reads CSVEAIGLGAETQYF. The DNA of the CDR3 is TGCAGCGTTGAGGCTATAGGGTTGGGGGCTGAGACCCAGTACTTC.

The V call is TRBV10-2, the J call TRBJ1-3, with D perhaps matching TRBD1 (6 bases). The CDR3 sequence is 15 residues long. The V gene lost 7 bases and the J gene lost 0 bases, with 13 bases spanning the gap. Germline values: CDR1 WSHSY, CDR2 SAAADI. This CDR3 reads CASTRDTSSGNTIYF. The CDR3 DNA is TGCGCCAGCACCCGGGACACCAGCTCTGGAAACACCATATATTTT.

The chain uses TRBV9 and TRBJ2-2, with TRBD2 matching over 7 bases. With 4 bases clipped from V and 5 bases from J, the junction kept 8 bases outside the gene matches. Germline CDR1 is SGDLS and CDR2 is YYNGEE. The CDR3 runs to 15 residues. This CDR3 reads CASSRTRVPTGELFF. The CDR3 DNA reads as TGTGCCAGCAGCCGGACTAGAGTTCCAACCGGGGAGCTGTTTTTT.

This clone appeared a few times. This chain connects TRBV7-9 to TRBJ2-6; 11 bases are shared with TRBD1. With V trimmed by 1 base and J by 3 bases, 8 bases remained unmatched. CDR3 size: 19 residues. Germline CDR1 reads SEHNR; CDR2 reads FQNEAQ (reference sequence). CDR3 DNA sequence: TGTGCCAGCAGCTTAGGGGCGGGACAGGGGGTGGTTGGGGCCAACGTCCTGACTTTC. Protein sequence: CASSLGAGQGVVGANVLTF.

For the CDR3, the DNA is TGTGCCAGCAGTTCCGAAAATAGCAATCAGCCCCAGCATTTT. Translation: CASSSENSNQPQHF. This chain links TRBV27 with TRBJ1-5; D remains ambiguous. Trimming removed 4 bases at V and 0 bases at J, with 7 bases between. The CDR3 totals 14 residues. The germline gives CDR1 MNHEY, CDR2 SMNVEV (reference sequence).